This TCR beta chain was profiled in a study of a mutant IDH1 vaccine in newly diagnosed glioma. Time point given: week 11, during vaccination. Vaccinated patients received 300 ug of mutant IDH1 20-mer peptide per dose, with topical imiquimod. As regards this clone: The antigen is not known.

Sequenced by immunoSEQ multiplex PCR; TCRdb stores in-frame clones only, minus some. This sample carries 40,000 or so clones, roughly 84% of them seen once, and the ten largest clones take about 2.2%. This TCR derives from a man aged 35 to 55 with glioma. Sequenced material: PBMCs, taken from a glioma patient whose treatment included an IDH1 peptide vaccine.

In nucleotides, the CDR3 is TGTGCCAGCAGCCCGAACTTACTAGCGGGGAAATACTACGAGCAGTACTTC. Translation gives CASSPNLLAGKYYEQYF. The chain combines TRBV5-8 with TRBJ2-7; 10 positions match TRBD2. From germline, CDR1 is SGHTS and CDR2 YDEGEE. CDR3 length: 17 amino acids. Germline trimming cut 4 bases from V and 3 bases from J; bases unmatched to any gene: 13. Looking up the rest from reference TRBV5-8 and TRBJ2-7 gives the full variable domain: EAGVTQSPTHLIKTRGQQATLRCSPISGHTSVYWYQQALGLGLQFLLWYDEGEERNRGNFPPRFSGRQFPNYSSELNVNALELEDSALYLCASSPNLLAGKYYEQYFGPGTRLTVT.